What follows are 5 T cell receptor beta chains derived from one specimen sequenced in a study of response to subunit inactivated influenza vaccine. TCRdb fed the RT-PCR reads into MiXCR, producing one record per CDR3 protein. Altogether 590,000 or so distinct CDR3 sequences are present, 14% being singletons, with the ten largest covering 7.6%. The source was PBMCs from blood, collected roughly 15 days before vaccination. The receptors shown here come from a man aged 50 to 59 who received an inactivated influenza vaccine.

The sample holds a few counts of this clonotype. V usage is TRBV6-2 or TRBV6-3 and J usage is TRBJ2-1, with TRBD2 identical over 11 bases. The trim removed 5 bases at V and 4 bases at J, leaving 10 bases unmatched. This CDR3 spans 17 amino acids. Looked up from germline, CDR1 is MNHEY and CDR2 is SVGEGT. The CDR3 bases are TGTGCCAGCAGTGGCGGTGGACTAGCGGGTGCTTACAATGAGCAGTTCTTC. Protein sequence: CASSGGGLAGAYNEQFF.

This clonotype was seen a handful of times. CDR3 bases: TGTGCCAGCAGTTTCTCGGGGGAAGGTGCAGATACGCAGTATTTT. Protein: CASSFSGEGADTQYF. The V gene is TRBV28, the J gene TRBJ2-3; D perhaps matches TRBD2 (6 bases). Germline assignment: CDR1 MDHEN and CDR2 SYDVKM. The V gene lost 3 bases and the J gene lost 4 bases, with 14 bases spanning the gap. The length of the CDR3 is 15 residues.

This chain uses TRBV11-2 with TRBJ2-7; D gene uncertain. V dropped 1 base and J dropped 7 bases, with 11 bases sitting between them. The CDR3 runs 13 residues. Germline CDR1 reads SGHAT; CDR2 reads FQNNGV. The CDR3 loop reads CASSLATVTEQYF. CDR3 DNA: TGTGCCAGCAGCTTAGCTACGGTAACGGAGCAGTACTTC.

The rearrangement links TRBV2 to TRBJ2-2, with a possible D match to TRBD2 (5 bases). Trimming removed 7 bases at V and 3 bases at J, with 12 bases between. Germline lookup yields CDR1 SNHLY and CDR2 FYNNEI. The CDR3 sequence is 14 residues long. The CDR3 sequence: CASNPADYTGELFF. CDR3 coding DNA: TGTGCCAGCAATCCAGCGGACTACACCGGGGAGCTGTTTTTT.

This clonotype was observed at least ten times. V is TRBV5-1 and J is TRBJ2-7; possible D gene TRBD1, 6 bases. Trimming removed 0 bases from V and 4 bases from J, with 11 bases in between. The CDR3 spans 14 residues. The V gene's germline CDR1 is SGHRS and CDR2 YFSETQ. This CDR3 is CASSLDREAYEQYF. As DNA, the CDR3 is TGCGCCAGCAGCTTGGACAGGGAAGCATACGAGCAGTACTTC. Drawing the rest from reference TRBV5-1 and TRBJ2-7, the complete variable domain is KAGVTQTPRYLIKTRGQQVTLSCSPISGHRSVSWYQQTPGQGLQFLFEYFSETQRNKGNFPGRFSGRQFSNSRSEMNVSTLELGDSALYLCASSLDREAYEQYFGPGTRLTVT.